A single sample gave rise to the 19 T cell receptor beta chains below, sequenced in a study of read filtering for tumor transcriptome and immune sequencing. From roughly 390 ng of RNA, a library with molecular barcoded alpha/delta and beta/gamma adaptors was made. Via MiXCR, TCRdb re-called the reads, giving one row per CDR3 protein. The table has about 57,000 distinct CDR3 sequences, more than 20% seen once. The sequencing sample was made of a population of CD138-negative cells sorted from bone marrow. The receptors stem from a donor older than 35 with multiple myeloma.

The table lists this clonotype with a count of one. Just one base apart from a much larger clone, this may be a read error. The genes are TRBV2 and TRBJ1-4; unclear D gene. Germline CDR1 reads SNHLY; CDR2 reads FYNNEI. CDR3 length equals 15 residues. The CDR3, as DNA: TGTGCCAGCGGTGATCAGGCAGGATGGGGTGAAAAACTGTTTTTT. As protein: CASGDQAGWGEKLFF. The whole variable domain, filled in from reference TRBV2 and TRBJ1-4, reads EPEVTQTPSHQVTQMGQEVILRCVPISNHLYFYWYRQILGQKVEFLVSFYNNEISEKSEIFDDQFSVERPDGSNFTLKIRSTKLEDSAMYFCASGDQAGWGEKLFFGSGTQLSVL.

This clonotype came up many times. DNA for the CDR3: TGCGCCAGCAGCCTCCGGGACAGGGGCACAGATACGCAGTATTTT. It is translated as CASSLRDRGTDTQYF. This sequence joins TRBV5-1 and TRBJ2-3; TRBD1 matches 9 bases. Trimming removed 4 bases from V and 1 base from J; junction bases left unmatched: 4. CDR1 is SGHRS, CDR2 YFSETQ, per germline. The CDR3 has 15 residues.

This clonotype was seen ten or more times. The chain joins TRBV28 to TRBJ2-7; the match to TRBD1 covers 8 bases. Germline V gives CDR1 MDHEN, CDR2 SYDVKM. With V trimmed by 6 bases and J by 2 bases, 12 bases remained unmatched. The CDR3 sequence is 16 residues long. CDR3 residues: CASSPSTGVFTYEQYF. Here the CDR3 DNA reads TGTGCCAGCAGCCCGTCGACAGGGGTATTCACCTACGAGCAGTACTTC.

The chain joins TRBV11-3 to TRBJ2-3; D call uncertain. The V end was cut by 6 bases, the J end by 0 bases, with 7 bases between. Germline V gives CDR1 SGHNT, CDR2 YENEEA. The CDR3 spans 13 residues. CDR3: CASRSRSTDTQYF. The CDR3 DNA reads TGTGCCAGCAGATCCAGGAGCACAGATACGCAGTATTTT.

This clonotype was seen ten or more times. The rearrangement links TRBV6-5 to TRBJ1-6; 7 bases fit TRBD1. After removal of 5 bases from V and 7 bases from J, the junction contained 5 bases not matched to a gene. The CDR3 sequence is 14 residues long. In germline, CDR1 is MNHEY, CDR2 SVGAGI. The CDR3 nucleotides read TGTGCCAGCAGTCCCGGGACAGTGAATTCACCCCTCCACTTT. Translating it yields CASSPGTVNSPLHF.

This clonotype showed up many times. V is TRBV5-1 and J is TRBJ2-5; D is possibly TRBD1 or TRBD2 (5 bases each). V shed 3 bases and J shed 1 base, with 16 bases lying between them. The CDR3 contains 16 residues. Germline CDR1 SGHRS, CDR2 YFSETQ. Here the CDR3 reads CASSSSGPLTQETQYF. The DNA for the CDR3 is TGCGCCAGCAGCTCCTCGGGACCACTAACCCAAGAGACCCAGTACTTC. The full variable domain, with the rest looked up from reference TRBV5-1 and TRBJ2-5, is KAGVTQTPRYLIKTRGQQVTLSCSPISGHRSVSWYQQTPGQGLQFLFEYFSETQRNKGNFPGRFSGRQFSNSRSEMNVSTLELGDSALYLCASSSSGPLTQETQYFGPGTRLLVL.

This clonotype has ten or more counts. This sequence joins TRBV10-3 and TRBJ2-3; TRBD1 might be the D (5 bases). This CDR3 is built from 13 residues. With 8 bases removed from V and 0 bases from J, the gap between germline ends came to 9 bases. Germline CDR1 reads ENHRY; CDR2 reads SYGVKD. The CDR3 DNA reads as TGTGCCATCGACAGCCCTAGCACAGATACGCAGTATTTT. Encoded protein: CAIDSPSTDTQYF.

This clonotype was detected ten times or more. V usage is TRBV20-1 and J usage is TRBJ2-7; 8 positions match TRBD1. The V gene's germline CDR1 is DFQATT and CDR2 SNEGSKA (reference sequence). The junction had 2 bases not matched to a gene; V was cut back by 5 bases and J by 5 bases. The CDR3 is made up of 11 amino acids. The CDR3 DNA is TGCAGTGCTGGACAGGGCCACGAGCAGTACTTC. The encoded protein is CSAGQGHEQYF.

This clonotype was seen repeatedly, ten times or more. V gene TRBV7-2 combines with J gene TRBJ2-1; TRBD2 is a possible D gene (6 bases). The CDR3 contains 16 residues. Looked up from germline, CDR1 is SGHTA and CDR2 is FQGNSA. Trimming took off 0 bases at V and 2 bases at J, with 11 bases between the two ends. The CDR3 sequence is CASSLASGPTYNEQFF. The CDR3 DNA reads as TGTGCCAGCAGCTTAGCTAGCGGACCTACCTACAATGAGCAGTTCTTC.

The rearrangement links TRBV27 to TRBJ2-7; TRBD2 matches 8 bases. Germline trimming cut 1 base from V and 2 bases from J; bases unmatched to any gene: 1. Germline CDR1 is MNHEY and CDR2 is SMNVEV (reference sequence). The CDR3 sequence is 14 residues long. CDR3: CASSLFGRAYEQYF. The CDR3 coding sequence is TGTGCCAGCAGTTTATTCGGGAGGGCCTACGAGCAGTACTTC.

This clonotype showed up many times. V and J are TRBV29-1 and TRBJ1-1; possible D gene TRBD1, 5 bases. CDR3 length: 16 amino acids. In germline, CDR1 is SQVTM, CDR2 ANQGSEA. V lost 5 bases, J lost 1 base, and 20 bases lay in between. CDR3 in amino acids: CSVRNHTGTGNTEAFF. The CDR3 DNA reads TGCAGCGTTCGAAATCATACCGGGACGGGGAACACTGAAGCTTTCTTT.

This clonotype was detected only a few times. This may be a read error: a much more frequent sequence differs by one nucleotide. Since the CDR3 does not end with the conserved phenylalanine or tryptophan, this likely comes from a read error. This chain uses TRBV27 with TRBJ2-7; D ambiguous. Trimming removed 5 bases at V and 2 bases at J, with 4 bases between. The CDR3 contains 11 residues. Germline-derived CDR1 and CDR2 are MNHEY and SMNVEV (reference sequence). The CDR3 spells CASSTPYEQYL. As DNA, the CDR3 is TGTGCCAGCAGTACACCCTACGAGCAGTACCTC.

The J gene is TRBJ2-5, the V gene TRBV7-2, with 9 bases that match TRBD2. CDR1 SGHTA and CDR2 FQGNSA come from the germline V gene. The V segment lost 5 bases and the J segment 2 bases; nucleotides outside the gene matches: 3. The length of the CDR3 is 14 residues. CDR3 sequence (DNA): TGTGCCAGCAGCGCAGGACTAGCGCAAGAGACCCAGTACTTC. Translating gives CASSAGLAQETQYF.

About this clonotype itself: An end of the junction does not agree with germline; a read error may underlie this. The chain combines TRBV7-8 with TRBJ2-1; TRBD2 agrees at 11 bases. The CDR3 spans 16 residues. The V gene's germline CDR1 is SGHVS and CDR2 FQNEAQ. The CDR3 loop is CPSVLSGGAGKDGQFF. The CDR3 coding sequence is TGTCCCAGCGTCCTTAGCGGGGGGGCCGGGAAGGATGGGCAGTTCTTC.

V gene TRBV5-1 combines with J gene TRBJ1-4, with 8 positions matching TRBD1. Losses at the gene ends were 4 bases for V and 7 bases for J; bases not matched to a gene: 6. In germline, CDR1 is SGHRS, CDR2 YFSETQ. The length of the CDR3 is 14 residues. DNA of the CDR3: TGCGCCAGCAGCGAGGGGACAGGACTTGAAAAACTGTTTTTT. Amino acid sequence: CASSEGTGLEKLFF.

This clonotype showed up many times. The V call is TRBV28, the J call TRBJ2-7; a weak D match, TRBD2 (5 bases). V shed 6 bases and J shed 2 bases, with 14 bases lying between them. CDR3 length: 14 amino acids. Per germline, CDR1 MDHEN and CDR2 SYDVKM. CDR3 protein: CASRSIRETYEQYF. The CDR3 DNA reads TGTGCCAGCAGGAGCATCCGGGAAACCTACGAGCAGTACTTC. The full variable domain, in which reference TRBV28 and TRBJ2-7 provide the parts outside the CDR3, is DVKVTQSSRYLVKRTGEKVFLECVQDMDHENMFWYRQDPGLGLRLIYFSYDVKMKEKGDIPEGYSVSREKKERFSLILESASTNQTSMYLCASRSIRETYEQYFGPGTRLTVT.

Judged by abundance, this clonotype is large. The chain joins TRBV20-1 to TRBJ2-1; D is unclear. V lost 6 bases and J lost 4, with 19 bases in between. Germline lookup yields CDR1 DFQATT and CDR2 SNEGSKA (reference sequence). The CDR3 contains 15 residues. This chain's CDR3 is CSARIPSILYNEQFF. DNA for the CDR3: TGCAGTGCCCGGATCCCGAGTATTTTGTACAATGAGCAGTTCTTC.

This clonotype was observed many times. This chain connects TRBV29-1 to TRBJ2-7; 9 bases line up with TRBD1. The CDR3 has 13 amino acids. In germline, CDR1 is SQVTM, CDR2 ANQGSEA. J was trimmed by 2 bases and V by 6 bases; bases with no gene match: 5. CDR3 in amino acids: CSVGQGITYEQYF. The CDR3 DNA follows: TGCAGCGTGGGACAGGGCATCACCTACGAGCAGTACTTC.

This clonotype has a count of ten or more. This sequence joins TRBV12-3 or TRBV12-4 and TRBJ1-4; D might be TRBD1 (5 bases). Deletions cut 6 bases from V and 3 bases from J, with 8 bases between. CDR3 size: 13 residues. The CDR3 spells CASSSTANEKLFF. CDR3 DNA: TGTGCCAGCAGCTCGACAGCTAATGAAAAACTGTTTTTT.